The clone carrying this T cell receptor (beta chain) was found a few times. These data belong to a study of blood T cells in healthy people across ages. Each sample had at least 7 million PBMCs isolated. Together with a sample-barcoded 5' primer, a J-beta primer mix was included in a second PCR lasting 7 to 11 cycles. Via MiXCR, TCRdb re-called the 5' RACE reads, giving one row per CDR3 protein. This sample carries approximately 580,000 distinct CDR3 sequences, 24% of them seen once, and the ten largest clones take roughly 9%. CDR1 is LNHNV and CDR2 is YYDKDF in the germline V gene (reference sequence). The CDR3 is made up of 17 amino acids. Trimming at V came to 5 bases and at J to 0 bases, leaving 10 bases not matched to a gene. These data were also reused for a study on T cells of mothers and their children.

This clonotype was sampled from a boy between 10 and 17 years old in good health. V and J are TRBV15 and TRBJ2-1; the match to TRBD2 covers 7 bases. The sequencing sample was made of blood. CDR3 amino acids: CATSPYWGGSSYNEQFF. In DNA form, the CDR3 reads TGTGCCACCAGCCCATATTGGGGGGGGAGCTCCTACAATGAGCAGTTCTTC.